The 8 T cell receptor beta chains in this list originate from one sample, sequenced in a study of Ad26.COV2.S vaccination and SARS-CoV-2 variants. Only in-frame clones appear in the TCRdb table, and some are missing; sequencing was by immunoSEQ multiplex PCR. The table lists about 330,000 clones, about nine tenths of them singletons. Treatment reported: some 20 received Ad26.COV2.S at low or high dose, single or two shots; roughly 5 received placebo; per-sample allocation not given. All samples were drawn on day 63, counting from the first vaccine or placebo injection. Here the sequenced sample was peripheral blood, taken in a trial of Ad26.COV2.S vaccine versus placebo. The receptors originated from a person between 18 and 60 years old who received the Ad26.COV2.S COVID-19 vaccine or a placebo.

This chain links TRBV14 with TRBJ1-1; D unresolved. Per germline, CDR1 SGHDN and CDR2 FVKESK. V gave up 6 bases and J gave up 2 bases, with 10 bases separating them. The CDR3 loop spans 13 amino acids. The CDR3 DNA follows: TGTGCCAGCAGGGGAGCGGGCAACACTGAAGCTTTCTTT. This gives the protein CASRGAGNTEAFF.

This clone has only one observation. The chain couples TRBV7-9 to TRBJ2-5, with TRBD1 as a possible D gene (5 bases). Trimming took 4 bases from V and 4 from J, leaving 19 bases between them. This CDR3 is built from 16 residues. Per germline, CDR1 SEHNR and CDR2 FQNEAQ (reference sequence). The CDR3, as DNA: TGTGCCAGCAGCTCCCCTCGGAAAGGACAACTAGAGACCCAGTACTTC. It yields the protein CASSSPRKGQLETQYF.

The chain links TRBV3-1 (or the pseudogene TRBV3-2) to TRBJ1-1, with a possible D match to TRBD1 (6 bases). The CDR3 consists of 15 residues. Germline CDR1 is LGHDT and CDR2 is YNNKEL (reference sequence). Trimming shortened V by 0 bases and J by 6 bases, and 14 bases separated the two germline ends. Here the CDR3 DNA reads TGTGCCAGCAGCCAAGATTTCAGGGGACGGGCTGAAGCTTTCTTT. The encoded protein is CASSQDFRGRAEAFF.

The chain combines TRBV10-1 with TRBJ1-1; D is ambiguous. Trimming left V 0 bases short and J 1 base short, with 9 bases between. CDR1 is WNHNN, CDR2 SYGVQD, per germline (reference sequence). The length of the CDR3 is 15 residues. The CDR3 region is CASSESRGSNTEAFF. DNA for the CDR3: TGCGCCAGCAGTGAGTCGCGGGGATCGAACACTGAAGCTTTCTTT.

The table lists this clone with a count of one. The V and J genes are TRBV5-4 and TRBJ2-5; D remains unclear. The CDR3 spans 13 residues. The V end was cut by 2 bases, the J end by 2 bases, with 7 bases between. Germline V CDR1 and CDR2: SGHNT, YYREEE (reference sequence). The CDR3 nucleotides are TGTGCCAGCAGCTTCAACAGACAAGAGACCCAGTACTTC. Translation: CASSFNRQETQYF.

The V and J genes are TRBV18 and TRBJ2-2; tentatively, D is TRBD2 (6 bases). Trimming stripped 5 bases from V and 4 bases from J, with 11 bases between. This CDR3 comprises 14 residues. Germline-derived CDR1 and CDR2 are KGHSH and LQKENI. CDR3 bases: TGTGCCAGCTCAATCCGGGAGAGCACCGGGGAGCTGTTTTTT. This codes for CASSIRESTGELFF.

This chain uses TRBV5-8 with TRBJ2-3; D is uncertain. Germline loops: CDR1 SGHTS, CDR2 YDEGEE. CDR3 length: 14 residues. V was shortened by 1 base and J by 2 bases, with 8 bases between the two germline ends. The CDR3 protein is CASSLFPDTDTQYF. CDR3 nucleotide sequence: TGTGCCAGCAGCTTGTTTCCTGACACAGATACGCAGTATTTT. Drawing the rest from reference TRBV5-8 and TRBJ2-3, the complete variable domain is EAGVTQSPTHLIKTRGQQATLRCSPISGHTSVYWYQQALGLGLQFLLWYDEGEERNRGNFPPRFSGRQFPNYSSELNVNALELEDSALYLCASSLFPDTDTQYFGPGTRLTVL.

V usage is TRBV18 and J usage is TRBJ2-3; 8 bases agree with TRBD1. Germline V lookup: CDR1 KGHSH, CDR2 LQKENI. The CDR3 sequence is 15 residues long. The V and J ends lost 3 bases and 1 base, in that order; junction bases with no gene match: 3. DNA for the CDR3: TGTGCCAGCTCACCTAACAGGGGGGGCACAGATACGCAGTATTTT. This sequence encodes CASSPNRGGTDTQYF. Using reference TRBV18 and TRBJ2-3 for the parts outside the CDR3, the full variable domain is NAGVMQNPRHLVRRRGQEARLRCSPMKGHSHVYWYRQLPEEGLKFMVYLQKENIIDESGMPKERFSAEFPKEGPSILRIQQVVRGDSAAYFCASSPNRGGTDTQYFGPGTRLTVL.